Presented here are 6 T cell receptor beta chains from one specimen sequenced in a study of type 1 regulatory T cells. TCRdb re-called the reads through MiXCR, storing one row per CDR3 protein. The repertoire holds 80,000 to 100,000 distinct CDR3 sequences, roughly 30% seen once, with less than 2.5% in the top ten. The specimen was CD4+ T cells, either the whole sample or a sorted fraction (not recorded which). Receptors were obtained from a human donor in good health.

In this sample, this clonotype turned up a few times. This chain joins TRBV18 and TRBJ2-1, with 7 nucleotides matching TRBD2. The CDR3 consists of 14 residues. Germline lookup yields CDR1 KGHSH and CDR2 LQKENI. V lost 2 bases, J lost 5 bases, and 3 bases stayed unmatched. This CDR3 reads CASSPGTTHNEQFF. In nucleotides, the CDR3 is TGTGCCAGCTCACCAGGGACTACCCACAATGAGCAGTTCTTC.

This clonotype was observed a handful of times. CDR3 in amino acids: CASSQPTQGNNSPLHF. The CDR3 DNA follows: TGCGCCAGCAGCCAGCCGACCCAGGGAAATAATTCACCCCTCCACTTT. The chain combines TRBV5-1 with TRBJ1-6; tentatively, D is TRBD1 (5 bases). Looked up from germline, CDR1 is SGHRS and CDR2 is YFSETQ. The CDR3 sequence is 16 residues long. With 4 bases removed from V and 5 bases from J, the gap between germline ends came to 16 bases. Using reference TRBV5-1 and TRBJ1-6 for the parts outside the CDR3, the full variable domain is KAGVTQTPRYLIKTRGQQVTLSCSPISGHRSVSWYQQTPGQGLQFLFEYFSETQRNKGNFPGRFSGRQFSNSRSEMNVSTLELGDSALYLCASSQPTQGNNSPLHFGNGTRLTVT.

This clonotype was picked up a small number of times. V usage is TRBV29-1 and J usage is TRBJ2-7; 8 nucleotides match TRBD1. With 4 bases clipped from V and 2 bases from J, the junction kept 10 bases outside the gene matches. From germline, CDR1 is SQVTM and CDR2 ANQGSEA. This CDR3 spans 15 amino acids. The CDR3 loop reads CSVVGRQGPTYEQYF. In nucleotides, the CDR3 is TGCAGCGTTGTAGGAAGACAGGGGCCCACCTACGAGCAGTACTTC.

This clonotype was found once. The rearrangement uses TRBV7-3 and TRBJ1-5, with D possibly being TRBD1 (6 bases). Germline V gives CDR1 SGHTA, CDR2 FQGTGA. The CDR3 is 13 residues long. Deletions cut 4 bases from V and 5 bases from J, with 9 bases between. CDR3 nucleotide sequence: TGTGCCAGCAGCTCGGACAGATATCAGCCCCAGCATTTT. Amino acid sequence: CASSSDRYQPQHF.

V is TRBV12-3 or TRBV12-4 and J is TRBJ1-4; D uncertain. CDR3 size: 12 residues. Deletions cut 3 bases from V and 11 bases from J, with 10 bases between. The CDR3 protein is CASSLRVSKLFF. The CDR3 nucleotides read TGTGCCAGCAGTTTGAGGGTCAGCAAACTGTTTTTT.

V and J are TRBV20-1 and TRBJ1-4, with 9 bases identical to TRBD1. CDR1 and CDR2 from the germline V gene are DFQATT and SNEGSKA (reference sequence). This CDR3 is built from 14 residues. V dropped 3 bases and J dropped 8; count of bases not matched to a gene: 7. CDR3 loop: CSASTRDRGEKLFF. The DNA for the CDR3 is TGCAGTGCTAGCACTCGTGACAGGGGGGAAAAACTGTTTTTT.